This T cell receptor beta chain was captured in a study of vaccination effects on CD4 cells after COVID-19. The wider study: A median of 72 days separated the second dose and sampling.

Peptide-pool stimulation followed by sequencing identified expanded antigen-specific CD4+ clonotypes in the ViraFEST assay. Culture proceeded for 10 days, and CD4+ T cells were then isolated. Two-dose BNT162b2 or mRNA-1273 vaccination was given to participants. Each culture had half its medium swapped for IL-2 medium on days 3 and 7. Some clones are missing from TCRdb's copy, which holds only in-frame ones; the method was immunoSEQ multiplex PCR. The data show tens of thousands of clones, around 74% seen once. Worth noting for this clone: The target antigen is unknown.

Trimming removed 2 bases from V and 1 base from J, with 8 bases in between. This CDR3 is 15 amino acids long. CDR1 and CDR2 (germline): KGHSH, LQKENI. This receptor was taken from a human donor who received a COVID-19 vaccine. Source: CD4+ T cells from PBMCs cultured with HCoV-OC43 spike peptides, taken after COVID-19 vaccination. Subset indicated: HCoV-OC43 spike overlapping peptide pool stimulation. The rearrangement links TRBV18 to TRBJ2-2; no firm D call. CDR3 nucleotide sequence: TGTGCCAGCTCACCATGGACGGAGAACACCGGGGAGCTGTTTTTT. Its protein is CASSPWTENTGELFF.